This TCR beta chain is drawn from a study of blood T cells in healthy people across ages. This clonotype was observed a few times. The V gene's germline CDR1 is SQVTM and CDR2 ANQGSEA. CDR3 length: 13 amino acids. Trimming at V came to 1 base and at J to 6 bases, leaving 2 bases not matched to a gene. Primers used in a second PCR of roughly 6 to 12 cycles were a sample-barcoded 5' primer and a J-beta primer mix. TCRdb reprocessed the 5' RACE reads via MiXCR and lists one record per CDR3 protein. Among more than 1,000,000 distinct CDR3 sequences listed, approximately 25% were seen once. The same data also went into a second study, on T cells of mothers and their children.

The J gene is TRBJ1-4, the V gene TRBV29-1; TRBD1 matches 7 bases. The TCR sequence derives from a girl aged 2-10 years in good health. The specimen was blood. The CDR3 here is CSVEVGTDEKLFF. The CDR3 DNA is TGCAGCGTTGAAGTTGGGACAGATGAAAAACTGTTTTTT.